This TCR beta chain originates from a study of blood T cell repertoires in COVID-19. Study background: COVID-19 samples collected from the United States, Italy and Spain covered acute and convalescent phases. PBMCs, B-cell-depleted T cells, or T cells were the source of the cDNA or gDNA that made up the material.

Germline V lookup: CDR1 SNHLY, CDR2 FYNNEI. This CDR3 has 18 amino acids. The V gene end was trimmed by 7 bases and the J gene end by 2 bases; junction bases not matched to a gene: 14. Original handling: Cell counts per sample came from amplifying reference gene primers. Profiled with immunoSEQ multiplex PCR; TCRdb holds only in-frame clones, not every one. D and trimming come from the DNA, and the V and J calls and clone size come from that table. Of approximately 100,000 clones in the sample, about 89% were seen once. The sample consisted of peripheral blood. The origin of this receptor is a man aged 50 to 59 with acute or convalescent COVID-19. The V and J genes are TRBV2 and TRBJ1-4, with TRBD1 matching over 9 bases. This CDR3 reads CASTERGPGQGTNEKLFF. CDR3 nucleotides: TGTGCCAGCACCGAGAGGGGTCCGGGACAGGGCACTAATGAAAAACTGTTTTTT.